The 10 T cell receptor beta chains given below trace back to one sample, sequenced in a study of CD8+ T cells in alopecia areata. Once RNA had been extracted, it was reverse transcribed into cDNA to act as the sequencing template. Produced via immunoSEQ multiplex PCR; TCRdb's table is partial and in-frame only. The repertoire holds about 270,000 clones, around three fifths seen once, with 0.93% in the top ten. Treatment reported: oral pan-JAK inhibitor, 5-10 mg twice daily. Sequenced here: CD4+ T cells sorted from blood, sampled at week 52, from a patient treated with tofacitinib. The receptor set was obtained from a human donor with alopecia areata.

The chain combines TRBV2 with TRBJ2-7; D remains ambiguous. Germline V gives CDR1 SNHLY, CDR2 FYNNEI. V was clipped by 6 bases and J by 5 bases, with 8 bases between them. CDR3 size: 11 residues. CDR3 protein: CASSPNDEQYF. As DNA, the CDR3 is TGTGCCAGCAGCCCAAACGACGAGCAGTACTTC.

The V call is TRBV5-6, the J call TRBJ1-2; 11 bases are shared with TRBD1. The CDR3 totals 15 residues. V was pared by 4 bases and J by 6 bases, with 8 bases of the junction left unmatched. CDR1 is SGHDT, CDR2 YYEEEE, per germline. The DNA for the CDR3 is TGTGCCAGCAGCCCGGACAGGGGGCGCATCCATGGCTACACCTTC. It translates to CASSPDRGRIHGYTF.

The V call is TRBV7-2, the J call TRBJ1-2, with D perhaps matching TRBD1 (6 bases). Per germline, CDR1 SGHTA and CDR2 FQGNSA. Trimming removed 0 bases at V and 4 bases at J, with 9 bases between. This CDR3 comprises 14 residues. CDR3 DNA: TGTGCCAGCAGCTTAGCGGAGACAGGCTATGGCTACACCTTC. This codes for CASSLAETGYGYTF.

The chain has TRBV7-2 and TRBJ2-1; TRBD1 agrees at 8 bases. This CDR3 region has 15 residues. Looked up from germline, CDR1 is SGHTA and CDR2 is FQGNSA. Germline trimming cut 5 bases from V and 9 bases from J; bases unmatched to any gene: 12. The CDR3 DNA is TGTGCCAGCAGCCCACAGGGGACAGGAAGGAGTGAGCAGTTCTTC. This encodes CASSPQGTGRSEQFF.

V gene TRBV4-1 combines with J gene TRBJ2-4; D uncertain. The CDR3 loop spans 14 amino acids. Trimming stripped 0 bases from V and 7 bases from J, with 10 bases between. Germline CDR1 reads MGHRA; CDR2 reads YSYEKL. CDR3 region: CASSQELGSNIQYF. CDR3 bases: TGCGCCAGCAGCCAAGAGTTGGGATCCAACATTCAGTACTTC.

The J gene is TRBJ1-2, the V gene TRBV5-1, with D hard to call. The CDR3 is 13 residues long. The germline V and J ends were trimmed by 0 bases and 8 bases, with 11 bases remaining between them. Germline V gene lookup returns CDR1 SGHRS and CDR2 YFSETQ. CDR3 protein: CASSLDPQSGYTF. The CDR3, as DNA: TGCGCCAGCAGCTTGGATCCTCAGAGCGGCTACACCTTC.

The CDR3 protein is CASSLPSGGVYGYTF. In DNA form, the CDR3 reads TGTGCCAGCAGCCTGCCATCAGGGGGAGTCTATGGCTACACCTTC. The chain recombines TRBV7-3 with TRBJ1-2, with 7 positions matching TRBD1. Germline V gene data show CDR1 as SGHTA and CDR2 as FQGTGA. J was trimmed by 4 bases and V by 5 bases; bases with no gene match: 10. This CDR3 has 15 amino acids.

V usage is TRBV29-1 and J usage is TRBJ2-1, with D maybe TRBD1 (6 bases). Deletions cut 8 bases from V and 3 bases from J, with 17 bases between. Germline CDR1 reads SQVTM; CDR2 reads ANQGSEA. CDR3 length: 14 amino acids. For the CDR3, the DNA is TGCAGCACCTGGGAACAGGGATTCTACAATGAGCAGTTCTTC. It translates to CSTWEQGFYNEQFF.

The V gene is TRBV15, the J gene TRBJ2-7; 8 positions match TRBD2. Germline V CDR1 and CDR2: LNHNV, YYDKDF (reference sequence). The J segment lost 3 bases and the V segment lost 5 bases, leaving 6 bases of the junction unmatched. The CDR3 totals 14 residues. CDR3 nucleotide sequence: TGTGCCACCAGCCGGGGGGGAACGTTCTACGAGCAGTACTTC. This sequence encodes CATSRGGTFYEQYF.

This clone was counted a few times. The rearrangement uses TRBV27 and TRBJ2-7; 9 bases align to TRBD2. The CDR3 runs 13 residues. The V and J ends lost 8 bases and 6 bases, in that order; junction bases with no gene match: 8. Germline CDR1 is MNHEY and CDR2 is SMNVEV (reference sequence). The CDR3 DNA reads as TGTGCCAGCGCTGGACTAGCGAAGCGCGAGCAGTACTTC. It is translated as CASAGLAKREQYF.